These T cell receptor beta chains were read from a single sample in a study of CD8 T cells in Susac syndrome. TCRdb called the immunoSEQ multiplex PCR reads again in MiXCR, with one record for every CDR3 protein. The sample records over 150,000 distinct CDR3 sequences, roughly 95% being singletons. Sequencing used CD4+ T cells from PBMCs. These receptors were obtained from a human donor with Susac syndrome. Both conserved end residues are part of each CDR3. The D gene is left open where the match is weak. Size is stated for part of the rows, as once, few or many counts, or as a class when the clone is expanded.

J gene,CDR3 length,clone size,V gene,D gene,CDR3 protein,CDR3 DNA
TRBJ2-7,15,.,TRBV9,.,CASSPDTGTWYEQYF,TGTGCCAGCAGCCCCGATACCGGGACTTGGTACGAGCAGTACTTC
TRBJ1-2,13,.,TRBV2,TRBD1,CASSPQGVYGYTF,TGTGCCAGCAGCCCGCAGGGGGTTTATGGCTACACCTTC
TRBJ1-5,13,.,TRBV20-1,TRBD1,CSAAQGARQPQHF,TGCAGTGCGGCCCAGGGGGCCCGGCAGCCCCAGCATTTT
TRBJ2-7,14,.,TRBV11-2,.,CASGLSGSSYEQYF,TGTGCCAGCGGTCTTTCAGGCAGTTCCTACGAGCAGTACTTC
TRBJ1-1,15,.,TRBV20-1,.,CSARRGSGPNTEAFF,TGCAGTGCTAGGCGCGGTTCCGGGCCCAACACTGAAGCTTTCTTT
TRBJ2-6,15,once,TRBV7-7,.,CAIKGGHSGANVLTF,TGTGCTATCAAAGGGGGGCACTCTGGGGCCAACGTCCTGACTTTC
TRBJ2-6,21,.,TRBV9,TRBD1,CASSVVLDRGLLSSGANVLTF,TGTGCCAGCAGCGTAGTTTTGGACAGGGGGCTCTTATCTTCTGGGGCCAACGTCCTGACTTTC
TRBJ2-1,14,.,TRBV27,TRBD1,CASTDRAAYNEQFF,TGTGCCAGCACAGACAGGGCGGCATACAATGAGCAGTTCTTC
TRBJ2-1,12,once,TRBV20-1,TRBD2,CSAKLAAVEQFF,TGCAGTGCTAAACTAGCGGCGGTGGAGCAGTTCTTC
TRBJ2-1,14,.,TRBV30,TRBD2,CAWRLGLAYNEQFF,TGTGCCTGGAGATTAGGACTAGCCTACAATGAGCAGTTCTTC
TRBJ2-1,15,once,TRBV29-1,TRBD1,CSVEVQGATLNEQFF,TGCAGCGTTGAAGTGCAGGGGGCTACGCTCAATGAGCAGTTCTTC
TRBJ2-7,14,once,TRBV18,TRBD2,CASSETSGSREQYF,TGTGCCAGCTCAGAAACTAGCGGGAGTCGGGAGCAGTACTTC
TRBJ2-7,16,.,TRBV12-3/TRBV12-4,TRBD1,CASMTGTGSSSYEQYF,TGTGCCAGCATGACCGGGACAGGGTCATCCTCCTACGAGCAGTACTTC
TRBJ2-3,12,.,TRBV29-1,TRBD1,CSSGQSTDTQYF,TGCAGCTCGGGACAGTCCACAGATACGCAGTATTTT
TRBJ2-3,15,few,TRBV7-7,.,CASSLGESSTDTQYF,TGTGCTAGCAGCCTGGGGGAGTCGAGCACAGATACGCAGTATTTT
TRBJ2-6,18,.,TRBV7-3,.,CASSPRVLFFSGANVLTF,TGTGCCAGCAGCCCCCGTGTTCTGTTTTTCTCTGGGGCCAACGTCCTGACTTTC
TRBJ1-1,12,.,TRBV30,.,CAWGPGGTEAFF,TGTGCCTGGGGACCCGGGGGGACTGAAGCTTTCTTT
TRBJ2-2,13,.,TRBV9,TRBD2,CASSRTSGGELFF,TGTGCCAGCAGCCGGACTAGCGGAGGGGAGCTGTTTTTT
TRBJ2-3,15,.,TRBV12-3/TRBV12-4,TRBD1,CASSPGQGATDTQYF,TGTGCCAGCAGCCCGGGTCAGGGGGCTACAGATACGCAGTATTTT
TRBJ2-1,15,once,TRBV15,TRBD1,CATSSPRGQGTEQFF,TGTGCCACCAGCAGCCCCCGGGGACAGGGGACTGAGCAGTTCTTC
TRBJ2-5,13,.,TRBV30,.,CAWSRREQETQYF,TGTGCCTGGAGTAGGAGGGAACAAGAGACCCAGTACTTC
TRBJ2-5,17,.,TRBV21-1,.,CASSIHRGSERQETQYF,TGTGCCAGCAGCATTCACAGGGGATCAGAGCGCCAAGAGACCCAGTACTTC